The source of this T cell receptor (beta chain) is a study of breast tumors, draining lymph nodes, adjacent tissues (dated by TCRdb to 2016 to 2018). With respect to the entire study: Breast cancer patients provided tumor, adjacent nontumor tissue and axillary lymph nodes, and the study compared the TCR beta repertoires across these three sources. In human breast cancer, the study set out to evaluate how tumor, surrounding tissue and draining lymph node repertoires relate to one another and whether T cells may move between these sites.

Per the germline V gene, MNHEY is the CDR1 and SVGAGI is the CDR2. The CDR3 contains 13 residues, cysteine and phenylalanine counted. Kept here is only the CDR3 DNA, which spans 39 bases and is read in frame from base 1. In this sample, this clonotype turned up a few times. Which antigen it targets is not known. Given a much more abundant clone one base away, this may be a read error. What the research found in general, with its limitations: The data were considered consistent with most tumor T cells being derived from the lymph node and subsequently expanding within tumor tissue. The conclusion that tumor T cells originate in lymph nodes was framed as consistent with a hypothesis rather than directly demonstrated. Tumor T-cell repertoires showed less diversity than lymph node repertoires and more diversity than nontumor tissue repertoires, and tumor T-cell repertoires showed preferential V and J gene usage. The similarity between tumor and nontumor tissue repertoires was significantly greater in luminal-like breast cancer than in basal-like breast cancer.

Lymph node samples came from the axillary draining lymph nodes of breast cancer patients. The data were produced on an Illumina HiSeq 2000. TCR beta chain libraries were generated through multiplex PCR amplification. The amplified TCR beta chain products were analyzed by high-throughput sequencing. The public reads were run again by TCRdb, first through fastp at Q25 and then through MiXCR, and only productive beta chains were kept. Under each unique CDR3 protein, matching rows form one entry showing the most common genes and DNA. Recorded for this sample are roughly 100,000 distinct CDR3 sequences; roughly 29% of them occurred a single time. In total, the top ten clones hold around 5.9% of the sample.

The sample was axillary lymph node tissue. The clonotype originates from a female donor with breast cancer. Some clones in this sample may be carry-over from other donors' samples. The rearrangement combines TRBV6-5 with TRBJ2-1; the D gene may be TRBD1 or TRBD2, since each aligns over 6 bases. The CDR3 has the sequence CASSYSGGGTVLF. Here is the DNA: TGTGCCAGCAGTTACTCTGGAGGGGGAACGGTCCTCTTC.